This TCR beta chain emerged from a study of T cell responses to AZD1222 COVID-19 vaccine. As regards this clone: No antigen is known for it.

Assay used: immunoSEQ multiplex PCR; TCRdb lists only in-frame clones, some missing. Of about 110,000 clones listed, around 85% are singletons. Study results and caveats: Receipt of two AZD1222 doses was followed by a rise in Spike-specific TCR breadth and depth.

Germline CDR1 MNHEY, CDR2 SMNVEV (reference sequence). Trimming stripped 5 bases from V and 7 bases from J, with 9 bases between. The length of the CDR3 is 13 residues. The sequence came from an adult in good health. The genes are TRBV27 and TRBJ1-6; D not certain. Sample: peripheral blood, taken on day 0 of AZD1222 vaccination. CDR3 DNA: TGTGCCAGCAGTCCTCGTGAGAATTCACCCCTCCACTTT. Amino acid sequence: CASSPRENSPLHF.